The 22 T cell receptor beta chains presented below share a single source sample, sequenced in a study of blood T cell repertoires in COVID-19. Clones were sequenced by immunoSEQ multiplex PCR, and TCRdb holds only the in-frame ones, with some missing. The repertoire holds 95,000 to 110,000 clones, 90% to 95% seen once, with around 1.3% in the top ten. The sample consisted of peripheral blood. These receptors were collected from a woman in her twenties or thirties with acute or convalescent COVID-19.

The genes are TRBV6-2 or TRBV6-3 and TRBJ2-7, with 10 bases matching TRBD2. Germline V gene data show CDR1 as MNHEY and CDR2 as SVGEGT. The V gene end was trimmed by 0 bases and the J gene end by 2 bases; junction bases not matched to a gene: 7. This CDR3 is built from 17 residues. The CDR3 bases are TGTGCCAGCAGTTACTCTTCGAGCGGGAGGGAGACCTACGAGCAGTACTTC. The encoded protein is CASSYSSSGRETYEQYF.

The V call is TRBV4-2, the J call TRBJ2-2, with 10 bases fitting TRBD1. There are 17 residues in the CDR3. With V trimmed by 2 bases and J by 4 bases, 7 bases remained unmatched. Germline loops: CDR1 LGHNA, CDR2 YNFKEQ. The CDR3 nucleotides are TGTGCCAGCAGCCAAACCGGGACAGGGGTTCTCACCGGGGAGCTGTTTTTT. It is translated as CASSQTGTGVLTGELFF.

The sample holds one count of this clone. This chain uses TRBV11-3 with TRBJ2-7, with TRBD1 matching over 9 bases. Per germline, CDR1 SGHNT and CDR2 YENEEA. The CDR3 is 17 residues long. V was clipped by 0 bases and J by 6 bases; unmatched bases: 12. The CDR3 reads CASSLDLFGQGFSEQYF. The CDR3, as DNA: TGTGCCAGCAGCTTAGATCTTTTTGGACAGGGGTTTTCCGAGCAGTACTTC.

This sequence joins TRBV11-2 and TRBJ1-2; tentative D call: TRBD1 (5 bases). The V gene's germline CDR1 is SGHAT and CDR2 FQNNGV. CDR3 length: 15 amino acids. V was shortened by 3 bases and J by 6 bases, with 17 bases between the two germline ends. The CDR3 reads CASSFAWGLKNGYTF. CDR3 sequence (DNA): TGTGCCAGCAGCTTTGCCTGGGGACTGAAGAATGGCTACACCTTC.

The chain is built from TRBV19 and TRBJ1-5; tentative D call: TRBD1 (5 bases). The CDR3 covers 13 residues. V was pared by 6 bases and J by 2 bases, with 8 bases between. Germline loops: CDR1 LNHDA, CDR2 SQIVND (reference sequence). In DNA form, the CDR3 reads TGTGCCAGTAGCTCACAGGGCAATCAGCCCCAGCATTTT. This codes for CASSSQGNQPQHF. Combining the CDR3 with reference TRBV19 and TRBJ1-5 gives the whole variable domain DGGITQSPKYLFRKEGQNVTLSCEQNLNHDAMYWYRQDPGQGLRLIYYSQIVNDFQKGDIAEGYSVSREKKESFPLTVTSAQKNPTAFYLCASSSQGNQPQHFGDGTRLSIL.

This CDR3 reads CASSVGQESGYTF. The CDR3 nucleotides are TGTGCCAGCAGCGTCGGACAGGAAAGTGGCTACACCTTC. This chain joins TRBV9 and TRBJ1-2; 7 nucleotides align to TRBD1. The junction had 5 bases not matched to a gene; V was cut back by 2 bases and J by 7 bases. CDR1 is SGDLS and CDR2 is YYNGEE in the germline V gene. CDR3 length: 13 residues.

The rearrangement joins TRBV2 to TRBJ1-1; TRBD1 matches 8 bases. Per the germline V gene, CDR1 is SNHLY and CDR2 is FYNNEI. J lost 0 bases, V lost 6 bases, and 3 bases had no gene match. The CDR3 has 14 residues. This chain's CDR3 is CASRTGDMNTEAFF. CDR3 nucleotides: TGTGCCAGCAGGACAGGGGACATGAACACTGAAGCTTTCTTT. The complete variable domain, with remaining parts taken from reference TRBV2 and TRBJ1-1, reads EPEVTQTPSHQVTQMGQEVILRCVPISNHLYFYWYRQILGQKVEFLVSFYNNEISEKSEIFDDQFSVERPDGSNFTLKIRSTKLEDSAMYFCASRTGDMNTEAFFGQGTRLTVV.

The chain recombines TRBV7-2 with TRBJ2-1, with 9 bases aligning to TRBD2. This CDR3 region has 15 residues. Germline CDR1 SGHTA, CDR2 FQGNSA. With V trimmed by 2 bases and J by 8 bases, 7 bases remained unmatched. CDR3 loop: CASSLLAGPIDEQFF. The CDR3 bases are TGTGCCAGCAGCTTACTAGCGGGACCTATAGATGAGCAGTTCTTC.

This chain joins TRBV27 and TRBJ2-7; 11 bases are a match to TRBD1. Trimming at V came to 8 bases and at J to 3 bases, leaving 6 bases not matched to a gene. This CDR3 is 14 amino acids long. Germline V gene data show CDR1 as MNHEY and CDR2 as SMNVEV (reference sequence). CDR3 residues: CASLGTGGGYEQYF. Written as DNA, the CDR3 is TGTGCCAGCCTTGGGACAGGGGGTGGCTACGAGCAGTACTTC.

This rearrangement joins TRBV7-3 to TRBJ2-1; 11 bases match TRBD2. J gave up 3 bases and V 2 bases, and 3 bases lay outside the gene matches. This CDR3 comprises 16 residues. Looked up from germline, CDR1 is SGHTA and CDR2 is FQGTGA. The CDR3: CASSLVAGGLYNEQFF. CDR3 nucleotides: TGTGCCAGCAGCTTAGTAGCGGGGGGGCTCTACAATGAGCAGTTCTTC.

V gene TRBV12-3 or TRBV12-4 combines with J gene TRBJ1-4, with 7 bases lining up with TRBD1. This CDR3 spans 13 amino acids. V trimming: 6 bases; J trimming: 11 bases; junction bases outside the gene matches: 9. CDR3 in DNA: TGTGCCAGCAGCTCCCAGACAGGGAAGAAACTGTTTTTT. This translates into CASSSQTGKKLFF.

The chain is built from TRBV28 and TRBJ1-1; D not resolved. The ends were cut back, 2 bases at V and 2 bases at J, with 6 bases in the middle. CDR3 length: 13 residues. Germline loops: CDR1 MDHEN, CDR2 SYDVKM. For the CDR3, the DNA is TGTGCCAGCAGTTTACCGTTTAACACTGAAGCTTTCTTT. It is translated as CASSLPFNTEAFF.

The count of this clone is one. The chain recombines TRBV19 with TRBJ1-6; D is unclear. Germline V lookup: CDR1 LNHDA, CDR2 SQIVND (reference sequence). V lost 7 bases to trimming and J lost 0 bases, with 10 bases between them. The CDR3 extends over 15 amino acids. CDR3 in DNA: TGTGCCAGTAATCCAAGGAGCTCCTATAATTCACCCCTCCACTTT. This encodes CASNPRSSYNSPLHF.

The rearrangement uses TRBV2 and TRBJ2-7, with 10 bases aligning to TRBD1. Per the germline V gene, CDR1 is SNHLY and CDR2 is FYNNEI. This CDR3 is built from 15 residues. The junction had 5 bases not matched to a gene; V was cut back by 6 bases and J by 0 bases. CDR3 in amino acids: CASRGDRGPSYEQYF. The CDR3 nucleotides read TGTGCCAGCAGGGGAGACAGGGGGCCCTCCTACGAGCAGTACTTC.

The chain carries TRBV7-2 and TRBJ2-7, with TRBD2 matching over 9 bases. The length of the CDR3 is 16 residues. Germline-derived CDR1 and CDR2 are SGHTA and FQGNSA. V lost 5 bases, J lost 1 base, and 9 bases stayed unmatched. CDR3 bases: TGTGCCAGCAGCCGCCACGCGGGAGGGAAATCCTACGAGCAGTACTTC. It encodes CASSRHAGGKSYEQYF.

As for this clone: The same CDR3 also results from other DNA sequences found in this sample. The rearrangement uses TRBV5-1 and TRBJ1-1; D gene ambiguous. CDR3 size: 13 residues. CDR1 and CDR2 from the germline V gene are SGHRS and YFSETQ. V gave up 0 bases and J gave up 3 bases, with 6 bases separating them. The DNA for the CDR3 is TGCGCCAGCAGCTTGGCCGGAGACACTGAAGCTTTCTTT. It specifies CASSLAGDTEAFF.

The V and J genes are TRBV6-1 and TRBJ2-3; TRBD1 is a possible D gene (8 bases). With 6 bases removed from V and 12 bases from J, the gap between germline ends came to 25 bases. CDR3 length: 15 residues. The germline gives CDR1 MNHNS, CDR2 SASEGT. The DNA for the CDR3 is TGTGCCAGCAGAACAACAGGGGGGGTAGGCGACCACCAGTATTTT. This gives the protein CASRTTGGVGDHQYF.

The V call is TRBV28, the J call TRBJ2-7; 8 bases map to TRBD1. The CDR3 totals 15 residues. V trimming: 5 bases; J trimming: 4 bases; junction bases outside the gene matches: 10. Per the germline V gene, CDR1 is MDHEN and CDR2 is SYDVKM. The CDR3 spells CASSGPTRGRYEQYF. In DNA, the CDR3 is TGTGCCAGCAGTGGACCGACCAGGGGGCGATACGAGCAGTACTTC.

The table lists this clone with a few counts. The CDR3 is CASSLDGNQPQHF. CDR3 nucleotides: TGCGCCAGCAGCTTGGACGGGAATCAGCCCCAGCATTTT. The chain joins TRBV5-1 to TRBJ1-5; no definite D call. CDR3 length: 13 residues. Germline V gives CDR1 SGHRS, CDR2 YFSETQ. Trimming pared 0 bases from V and 4 bases from J, leaving 5 bases between.

The chain carries TRBV19 and TRBJ2-2; D may be TRBD1 (5 bases). V shed 8 bases and J shed 3 bases, with 7 bases lying between them. Germline-derived CDR1 and CDR2 are LNHDA and SQIVND (reference sequence). The CDR3 extends over 12 amino acids. CDR3 protein: CASHRYTGELFF. The CDR3 nucleotides read TGTGCCAGTCACAGGTACACCGGGGAGCTGTTTTTT.

The rearrangement joins TRBV7-9 to TRBJ1-2; D is uncertain. Trimming took 5 bases from V and 4 from J, leaving 14 bases between them. CDR1 and CDR2 (germline): SEHNR, FQNEAQ (reference sequence). The CDR3 is 14 amino acids. CDR3 bases: TGTGCCAGCAGCCCGGGAGCGAACCCCTATGGCTACACCTTC. This translates into CASSPGANPYGYTF.

The chain links TRBV11-2 to TRBJ1-4, with TRBD1 identical over 7 bases. V shed 0 bases, J shed 4 bases, and the junction held 11 bases outside the gene matches. Germline loops: CDR1 SGHAT, CDR2 FQNNGV. CDR3 length: 18 amino acids. CDR3 nucleotide sequence: TGTGCCAGCAGCTTAGATTATAACAGGGGAAAGATTAATGAAAAACTGTTTTTT. Its translation is CASSLDYNRGKINEKLFF.